This TCR beta chain appears in the sequencing data of a study of cytotoxic CD8 clonotypes in ibrutinib-treated CLL. Only in-frame clones appear in the TCRdb table, and some are missing; sequencing was by immunoSEQ multiplex PCR. The repertoire consists of about 39,000 clones, with 65% to 70% occurring once and the leading ten covering 7%. Germline V gene lookup returns CDR1 SGHTA and CDR2 FQGNSA. V was pared by 5 bases and J by 8 bases, with 13 bases between. The CDR3 has 13 amino acids. J is TRBJ2-4 and V is TRBV7-2; D may be TRBD2 (6 bases). The input for sequencing was PBMCs, taken at disease progression, from a patient treated with ibrutinib. This receptor was taken from a human donor with chronic lymphocytic leukemia. The CDR3 spells CASSIPGTYIQYF. Written as DNA, the CDR3 is TGTGCCAGCAGCATCCCCGGGACTTACATTCAGTACTTC. The full variable domain, rest sourced from reference TRBV7-2 and TRBJ2-4, is GAGVSQSPSNKVTEKGKDVELRCDPISGHTALYWYRQSLGQGLEFLIYFQGNSAPDKSGLPSDRFSAERTGGSVSTLTIQRTQQEDSAVYLCASSIPGTYIQYFGAGTRLSVL.